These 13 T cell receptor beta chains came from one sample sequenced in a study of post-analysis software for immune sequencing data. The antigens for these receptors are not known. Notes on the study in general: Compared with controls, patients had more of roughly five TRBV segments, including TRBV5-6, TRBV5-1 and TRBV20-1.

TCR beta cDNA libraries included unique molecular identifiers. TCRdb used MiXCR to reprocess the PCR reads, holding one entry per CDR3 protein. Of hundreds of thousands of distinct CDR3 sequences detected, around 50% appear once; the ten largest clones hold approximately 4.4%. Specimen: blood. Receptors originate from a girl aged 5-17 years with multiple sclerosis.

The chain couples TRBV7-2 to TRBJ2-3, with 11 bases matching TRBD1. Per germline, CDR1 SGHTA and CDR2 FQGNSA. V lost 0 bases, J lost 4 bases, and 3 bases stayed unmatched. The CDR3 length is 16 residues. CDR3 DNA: TGTGCCAGCAGCTTAGCGGGGACAGGGGGTGCAGATACGCAGTATTTT. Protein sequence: CASSLAGTGGADTQYF.

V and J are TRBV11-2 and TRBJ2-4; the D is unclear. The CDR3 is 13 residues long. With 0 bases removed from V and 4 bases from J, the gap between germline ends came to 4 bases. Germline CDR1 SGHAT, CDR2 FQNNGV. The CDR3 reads CASSLEPKNIQYF. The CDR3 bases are TGTGCCAGCAGCTTAGAGCCTAAAAACATTCAGTACTTC. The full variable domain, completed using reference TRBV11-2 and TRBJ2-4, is EAGVAQSPRYKIIEKRQSVAFWCNPISGHATLYWYQQILGQGPKLLIQFQNNGVVDDSQLPKDRFSAERLKGVDSTLKIQPAKLEDSAVYLCASSLEPKNIQYFGAGTRLSVL.

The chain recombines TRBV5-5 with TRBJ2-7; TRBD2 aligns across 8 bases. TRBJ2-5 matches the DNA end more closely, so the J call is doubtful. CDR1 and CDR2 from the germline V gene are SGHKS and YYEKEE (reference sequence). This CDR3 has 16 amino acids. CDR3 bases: TGTGCCAGCAGAGCTGAACGGGGGGGCGAACGTGAGACCCAGTACTTC. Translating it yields CASRAERGGERETQYF.

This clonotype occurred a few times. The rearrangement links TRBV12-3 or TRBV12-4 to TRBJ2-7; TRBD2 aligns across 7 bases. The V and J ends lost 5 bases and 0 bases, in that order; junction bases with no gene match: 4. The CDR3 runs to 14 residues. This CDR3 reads CASSHTSDSYEQYF. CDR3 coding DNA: TGTGCCAGCAGTCACACTAGCGACTCCTACGAGCAGTACTTC.

The CDR3 loop is CAISETSGRITDTQYF. CDR3 sequence (DNA): TGTGCCATCAGTGAGACTAGCGGGAGGATCACAGATACGCAGTATTTT. The rearrangement joins TRBV10-3 to TRBJ2-3, with 12 bases aligning to TRBD2. V was pared by 2 bases and J by 2 bases, with 2 bases of the junction left unmatched. The germline V gene has CDR1 ENHRY and CDR2 SYGVKD. CDR3 length: 16 residues.

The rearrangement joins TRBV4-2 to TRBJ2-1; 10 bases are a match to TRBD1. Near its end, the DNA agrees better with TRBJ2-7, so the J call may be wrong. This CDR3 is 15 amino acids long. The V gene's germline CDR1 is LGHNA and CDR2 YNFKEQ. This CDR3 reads CASSHDRGLDYEQYF. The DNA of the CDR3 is TGTGCCAGCAGCCACGACAGGGGGCTTGACTACGAGCAGTACTTC.

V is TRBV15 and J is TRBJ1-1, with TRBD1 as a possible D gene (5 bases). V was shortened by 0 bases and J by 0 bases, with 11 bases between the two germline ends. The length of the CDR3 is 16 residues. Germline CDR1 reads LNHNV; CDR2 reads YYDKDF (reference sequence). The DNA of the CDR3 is TGTGCCACCAGCAGAGATAGTTGGACAATGAACACTGAAGCTTTCTTT. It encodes CATSRDSWTMNTEAFF.

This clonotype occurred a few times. CDR3 loop: CASSYPLAAANEKLFF. For the CDR3, the DNA is TGCGCCAGCAGCTACCCGTTGGCCGCGGCTAATGAAAAACTGTTTTTT. V usage is TRBV5-1 and J usage is TRBJ1-4; D not resolved. The CDR3 is 16 residues long. The V gene lost 3 bases and the J gene lost 3 bases, with 15 bases spanning the gap. Germline loops: CDR1 SGHRS, CDR2 YFSETQ.

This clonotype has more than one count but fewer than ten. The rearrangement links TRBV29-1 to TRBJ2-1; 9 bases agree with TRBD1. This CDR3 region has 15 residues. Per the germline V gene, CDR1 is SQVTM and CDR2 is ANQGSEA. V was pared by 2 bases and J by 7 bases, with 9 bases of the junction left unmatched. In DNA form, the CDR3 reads TGCAGCGTTGAATATTGGGACAGGGTTGTGAATGAGCAGTTCTTC. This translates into CSVEYWDRVVNEQFF.

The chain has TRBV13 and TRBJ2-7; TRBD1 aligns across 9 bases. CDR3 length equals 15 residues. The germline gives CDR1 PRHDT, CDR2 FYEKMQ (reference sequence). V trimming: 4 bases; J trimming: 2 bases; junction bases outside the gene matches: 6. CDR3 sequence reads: CASSSLDRGTYEQYF. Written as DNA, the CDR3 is TGTGCCAGCAGCTCCTTGGACAGGGGAACCTACGAGCAGTACTTC.

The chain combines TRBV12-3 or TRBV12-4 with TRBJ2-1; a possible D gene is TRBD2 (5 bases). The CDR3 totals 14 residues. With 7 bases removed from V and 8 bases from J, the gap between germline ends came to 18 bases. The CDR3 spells CASIPGSRIDEQFF. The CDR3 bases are TGTGCCAGCATCCCGGGGTCACGGATCGATGAGCAGTTCTTC.

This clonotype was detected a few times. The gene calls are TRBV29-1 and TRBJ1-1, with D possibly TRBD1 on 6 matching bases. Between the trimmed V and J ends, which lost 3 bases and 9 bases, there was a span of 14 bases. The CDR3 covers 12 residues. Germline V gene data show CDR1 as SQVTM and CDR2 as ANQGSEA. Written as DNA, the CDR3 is TGCAGCGTTGACCGGCAGGGGAATCAAGCTTTCTTT. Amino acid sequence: CSVDRQGNQAFF.

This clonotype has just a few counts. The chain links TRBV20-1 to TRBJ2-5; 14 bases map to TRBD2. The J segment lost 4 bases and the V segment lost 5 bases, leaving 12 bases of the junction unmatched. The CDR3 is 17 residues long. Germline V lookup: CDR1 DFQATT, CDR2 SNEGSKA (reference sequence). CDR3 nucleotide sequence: TGCAGTGCTCTTCCGGGACTAGCGGGAGCTATCCCAGAGACCCAGTACTTC. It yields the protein CSALPGLAGAIPETQYF.